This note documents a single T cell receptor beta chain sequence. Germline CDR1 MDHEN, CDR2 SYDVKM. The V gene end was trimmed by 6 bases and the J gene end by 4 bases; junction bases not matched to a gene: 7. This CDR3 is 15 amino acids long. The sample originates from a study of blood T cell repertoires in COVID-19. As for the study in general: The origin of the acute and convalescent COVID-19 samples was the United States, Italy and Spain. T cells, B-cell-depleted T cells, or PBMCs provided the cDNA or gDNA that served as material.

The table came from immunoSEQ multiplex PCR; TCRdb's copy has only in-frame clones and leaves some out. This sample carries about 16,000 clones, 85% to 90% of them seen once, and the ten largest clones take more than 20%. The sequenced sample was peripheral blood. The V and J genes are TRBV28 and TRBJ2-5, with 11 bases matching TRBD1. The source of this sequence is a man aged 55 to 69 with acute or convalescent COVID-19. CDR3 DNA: TGTGCCAGCAGGGCCTGGGACAGGGGGGGAGAGACCCAGTACTTC. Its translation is CASRAWDRGGETQYF.